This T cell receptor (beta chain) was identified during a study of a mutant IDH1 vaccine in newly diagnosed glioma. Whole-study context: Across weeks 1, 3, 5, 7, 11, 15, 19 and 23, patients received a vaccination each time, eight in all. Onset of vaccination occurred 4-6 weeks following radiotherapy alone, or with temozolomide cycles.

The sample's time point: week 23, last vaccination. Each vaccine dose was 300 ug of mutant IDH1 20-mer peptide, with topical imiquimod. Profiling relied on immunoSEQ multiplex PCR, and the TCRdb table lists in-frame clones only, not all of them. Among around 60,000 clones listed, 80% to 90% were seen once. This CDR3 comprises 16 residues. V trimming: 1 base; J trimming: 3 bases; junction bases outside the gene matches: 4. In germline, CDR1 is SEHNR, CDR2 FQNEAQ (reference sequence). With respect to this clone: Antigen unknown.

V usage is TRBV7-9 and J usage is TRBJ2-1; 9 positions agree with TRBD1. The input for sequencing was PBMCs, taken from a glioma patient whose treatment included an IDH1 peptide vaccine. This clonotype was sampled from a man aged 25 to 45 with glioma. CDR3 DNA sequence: TGTGCCAGCAGCTTAGTGGGACAGGGAGTCTACAATGAGCAGTTCTTC. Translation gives CASSLVGQGVYNEQFF.